This T cell receptor (beta chain) was documented in a study of PD-1 blockade in classical Hodgkin lymphoma (dated by TCRdb to 2019 to 2021). In the study overall: Nivolumab dosing was 3 mg/kg intravenously every 2 weeks, continuing until either disease progression or unacceptable toxicity. The study used TCR beta sequencing and CyTOF to define a peripheral blood immune signature of response to PD-1 blockade in classical Hodgkin lymphoma. The paper as a whole reports these results and caveats: The study covered only a single clinical trial cohort, and the causes of the repertoire differences, possibly disease activity or prior therapy, were still not defined. Lower diversity was observed in patients in whom nivolumab was started less than 1 year after ASCT, and these patients were excluded from later analyses so that confounding by immune reconstitution would be avoided. Trial patients achieving complete response had baseline diversity similar to newly diagnosed patients, whereas partial responders and progressors had significantly lower diversity. Baseline TCR diversity was reported to be lower in newly diagnosed patients than in healthy donors and to be lower still in relapsed/refractory patients. A significant rise by C4D1 was seen in CD4+ but not CD8+ TCR diversity (p=0.0027 vs p=0.16), with the rise being most apparent in complete responders (p=0.02).

The Qiagen DNeasy kit was used to extract genomic DNA both from unsorted PBMCs and from the negatively selected CD4+ and CD8+ fractions. TCR beta CDR3 regions were amplified by immunoSEQ multiplex PCR using primers annealing to V and J segments. A synthetic immune receptor repertoire was used to minimize amplification bias, and any residual bias was removed computationally once sequencing was done. Processing in the source paper ran as follows. Custom Python scripts were used to quantify repertoire diversity as the Shannon entropy index. Unsorted, CD4+ and CD8+ repertoires were analyzed separately, except for combined analyses in which CD4+ and CD8+ sequences were merged in silico. Clonal expansion was defined as at least a 2-fold frequency increase after treatment relative to C1D1, with a pseudocount of 0.5 for undetected baseline clones. Clones with 0 or 1 copy at C1D1 were classified as singleton clones, and clones with 2 or more copies were classified as non-singleton clones. Clones expanded in unsorted samples were labelled as CD4+, CD8+ or unknown by matching protein sequences in sorted samples from the same patient. Diversity changes from C1D1 to C4D1 were tested in paired samples using Wilcoxon tests. In its TCRdb copy, this immuneACCESS table keeps in-frame sequences only and misses some clones. Where compared with another copy, unresolved V genes explain less than half of these, and the others have no known cause. From that table come the V and J calls and clone size; the DNA was used to work out D and trimming. The sample table holds about 24,000 clones, of which roughly 84% were seen once. The biggest ten clones account for approximately 1.8% of the sample.

The time point label, read with the paper, signifies: cycle 1 day 1 (C1D1), immediately before nivolumab initiation. Relapse after autologous stem cell transplantation had occurred in all trial patients, and cohorts A, B and C were distinguished by prior brentuximab vedotin exposure. CD4+ T cells were purified from thawed PBMCs by magnetic negative selection with a Miltenyi CD4+ T cell isolation kit. The trial cohort included 55 to 65 patients with relapsed/refractory classical Hodgkin lymphoma, and each patient had a best overall response of complete response, partial response or progressive disease. In the multi-cohort phase II CheckMate 205 trial, trial patients received single-agent nivolumab. An independent review committee assessed best overall response by applying the 2007 International Working Group response criteria. Trial PBMCs were obtained immediately prior to nivolumab initiation (C1D1) and on therapy at cycle 2 day 1 and cycle 4 day 1. Peripheral blood was collected in 8 mL Vacutainer Cell Preparation Tubes, from which PBMCs were isolated by centrifugation and then cryopreserved. Purified CD4+ and CD8+ fractions were prepared only for cases where an additional PBMC sample was available. Magnetically labelled cells were depleted on LS columns in a quadroMACS separator, and the flow-through was collected as the purified fraction.

Trimming costs V 5 bases and J 7 bases, and their ends lie 9 bases apart. The germline V gene encodes CDR1 SGHAT and CDR2 FQDESV (reference sequence). From the cysteine up to the phenylalanine, the CDR3 has a length of 13 residues. The CDR3 DNA has 39 bases and is translated from base 1. Concerning this clone: The clone's antigen remains unknown. Base qualities are not at hand, and no much larger clone is one base apart.

The sequence was collected from a human donor with classical Hodgkin lymphoma. The V and J segments used are TRBV11-1 and TRBJ1-6; a weak D assignment points to TRBD1 (5 bases agree). The input for sequencing was CD4+ T cells from blood, taken at baseline. The nucleotide sequence reads TGTGCCAGCAGCCGGGAGGGGAATTCACCCCTCCACTTT. The resulting protein is CASSREGNSPLHF.